This T cell receptor beta chain was recovered during a study of brain T cells in children with intractable seizures listed by TCRdb under 2021. Looking at the study overall: Resected brain tissue from 53 pediatric epilepsy surgery cases was first screened for immune gene transcripts using a NanoString immunology panel. Of the roughly twelve selected surgery cases, pre-surgery blood was also sequenced for eight, so four had brain tissue only.

V gives up 1 base and J gives up 1 base, and the segment between their germline ends measures 4 bases. The CDR3 spans 13 residues, from the cysteine through the phenylalanine. Only CDR3 DNA remains: 39 bases, in frame from the first base. The immunoSEQ assay was applied to genomic DNA to generate the TCR beta chain sequences. Regarding the original processing steps: CDR3 sequences not starting with the conserved framework cysteine at position 104 were manually removed. To get clonality, the normalized Shannon's Diversity Index was subtracted from one, giving values from 0 (maximal diversity) to 1 (oligoclonal). Differences in the frequency of the same CDR3 between samples, such as brain versus blood, were assessed with chi-squared comparison-of-proportions tests. Public clonotypes were identified by searching immuneACCESS, and similarity to known antiviral clonotypes was assessed with the VDJdb browser. TCRdb's version of the immuneACCESS table is confined to in-frame rearrangements and falls short of the full clone set. An unresolved V gene accounts for under half of the shortfall where checked; the remainder is of unknown origin. For V, J and clone size, that table is used; D and trimming come from the DNA. The sample table holds around 340,000 clones, of which more than 85% were seen once. Together, the top ten hold 5.7% of the sample.

A remark on this clone: The antigen this receptor binds is unknown. No much larger clone exists at a distance of one base, and base qualities are not known. Other DNA sequences from this sample encode an identical CDR3 as well.

What the authors observed across the whole study: Because pre- and post-surgery blood were sequenced to different depths, clones absent from the pre-surgery sample may reflect undersampling. The patients' HCMV serostatus was not known, and viral specificity was inferred solely from CDR3 sequence similarity.

According to the study, the label for this sample's time point signals: blood from clinic visit 5 months post-surgery; TSC patient then seizure free. Surgery cases with the highest brain T cell transcript signatures were selected for TCR beta chain sequencing of brain tissue and, where available, blood. Before surgery, patients had received at least one anti-epileptic drug. The TCR-sequenced patients were children whose drug-resistant epilepsy was caused by tuberous sclerosis complex, focal cortical dysplasia, Rasmussen encephalitis or hemimegalencephaly. The Monarch genomic DNA purification kit was used to extract bulk genomic DNA from unsorted brain tissue and from whole blood.

In this chain, TRBV12-3 or TRBV12-4 is recombined with TRBJ1-1; the D gene cannot be named for sure. This specimen was peripheral blood, taken approximately 5 months after surgery. This receptor was identified in a boy under three years old with tuberous sclerosis and intractable seizures. The bases are TGTGCCAGCAGTTTAGTATGGAACACTGAAGCTTTCTTT. Its amino acids are CASSLVWNTEAFF.